These T cell receptor beta chains were read from a single sample in a study of response to subunit inactivated influenza vaccine. TCRdb reprocessed the RT-PCR reads with MiXCR, giving one entry per CDR3 protein. There are 800,000 to 1,000,000 distinct CDR3 sequences in the sample; 21% occur only once, and roughly 10% lies in the top ten. The sequencing here drew on PBMCs from blood, taken 4 to 6 days after vaccination. These receptors were taken from a man aged 50 to 59 who received an inactivated influenza vaccine. The CDR3 runs from the conserved cysteine through the conserved F or W. The D gene is left open where the match is weak. Expanded clones are given a class, and other clones once, few, many or no size at all.

CDR3 protein: CATSVDQWVQETQYF; CDR3 DNA: TGTGCCACCAGCGTGGACCAGTGGGTCCAAGAGACCCAGTACTTC; D gene: NA; V gene: TRBV15; J gene: TRBJ2-5; clone size: NA
CDR3 protein: CATSRRGGQGETQYF; CDR3 DNA: TGTGCCACCAGCAGACGTGGGGGGCAGGGAGAGACCCAGTACTTC; D gene: NA; V gene: TRBV15; J gene: TRBJ2-5; clone size: few
CDR3 protein: CASSLSIFSGQETQYF; CDR3 DNA: TGTGCCAGCAGCTTGTCGATCTTTAGCGGACAAGAGACCCAGTACTTC; D gene: NA; V gene: TRBV28; J gene: TRBJ2-5; clone size: few
CDR3 protein: CASSLIARIRGANVLTF; CDR3 DNA: TGCGCCAGCAGCTTGATCGCGCGAATCCGGGGGGCCAACGTCCTGACTTTC; D gene: NA; V gene: TRBV5-1; J gene: TRBJ2-6; clone size: few
CDR3 protein: CASSPGSVETQYF; CDR3 DNA: TGCGCCAGCAGCCCCGGGTCCGTAGAGACCCAGTACTTC; D gene: NA; V gene: TRBV5-1; J gene: TRBJ2-5; clone size: NA
CDR3 protein: CSPRFRDLETQYF; CDR3 DNA: TGCAGTCCTCGATTCCGGGACCTGGAGACCCAGTACTTC; D gene: NA; V gene: TRBV20-1; J gene: TRBJ2-5; clone size: NA
CDR3 protein: CASSEGNSRTGELFF; CDR3 DNA: TGCGCCAGCAGTGAGGGTAATTCGAGGACCGGGGAGCTGTTTTTT; D gene: NA; V gene: TRBV10-1; J gene: TRBJ2-2; clone size: NA
CDR3 protein: CASTLRGTGGTQYF; CDR3 DNA: TGTGCCAGCACCCTAAGGGGGACAGGAGGCACCCAGTACTTC; D gene: TRBD1; V gene: TRBV7-8; J gene: TRBJ2-5; clone size: NA
CDR3 protein: CASSPANIQYF; CDR3 DNA: TGTGCCAGCAGTCCGGCCAACATTCAGTACTTC; D gene: NA; V gene: TRBV6-6; J gene: TRBJ2-4; clone size: NA
CDR3 protein: CASSLFGWQDTQYF; CDR3 DNA: TGCGCCAGCAGCCTATTCGGGTGGCAGGATACGCAGTATTTT; D gene: NA; V gene: TRBV5-1; J gene: TRBJ2-3; clone size: NA
CDR3 protein: CATAQTSGNNEQFF; CDR3 DNA: TGTGCCACGGCACAGACTAGCGGGAACAATGAGCAGTTCTTC; D gene: TRBD2; V gene: TRBV12-3/TRBV12-4; J gene: TRBJ2-1; clone size: many
CDR3 protein: CAISESHRVNEQYF; CDR3 DNA: TGTGCCATCAGTGAGTCCCACAGGGTCAACGAGCAGTACTTC; D gene: NA; V gene: TRBV10-3; J gene: TRBJ2-7; clone size: few
CDR3 protein: CSVETGGFEAFF; CDR3 DNA: TGCAGCGTTGAGACTGGGGGCTTTGAAGCTTTCTTT; D gene: NA; V gene: TRBV29-1; J gene: TRBJ1-1; clone size: many
CDR3 protein: CASSTQTENTEAFF; CDR3 DNA: TGTGCCAGCAGTACCCAGACAGAAAACACTGAAGCTTTCTTT; D gene: NA; V gene: TRBV6-1; J gene: TRBJ1-1; clone size: NA
CDR3 protein: CASSSGTGGGSYEQYF; CDR3 DNA: TGCGCCAGCAGCTCGGGGACAGGGGGAGGCTCCTACGAGCAGTACTTC; D gene: TRBD1; V gene: TRBV5-1; J gene: TRBJ2-7; clone size: NA
CDR3 protein: CASSPARESSQYF; CDR3 DNA: TGTGCCAGCTCACCAGCCCGGGAGTCCTCCCAGTATTTT; D gene: NA; V gene: TRBV18; J gene: TRBJ2-3; clone size: NA
CDR3 protein: CASSDTEILAKNIQYF; CDR3 DNA: TGTGCCAGCAGTGATACAGAGATACTAGCCAAAAACATTCAGTACTTC; D gene: NA; V gene: TRBV6-2/TRBV6-3; J gene: TRBJ2-4; clone size: few